These T cell receptor beta chains were read from a single sample in a study of long-term antiretroviral therapy in people with HIV. Some clones are missing from TCRdb's copy, which holds only in-frame ones; the method was immunoSEQ multiplex PCR. The sample has about 6,500 clones; approximately 83% are singletons. Sequencing was performed on unsorted PBMCs, taken 3.7 years after starting antiretroviral therapy. These receptors were taken from a woman between 50 and 59 years old with HIV. CDR3s include the opening cysteine and the closing phenylalanine or tryptophan. A D gene is named only where the DNA matches it firmly. Clone sizes are given selectively: once, few, many, or a class where the clone is expanded.

clone size	V gene	J gene	D gene	CDR3 DNA	CDR3 protein
.	TRBV25-1	TRBJ2-5	.	TGTGCCAGCAGTGAGGCAGGGAGCAAAGAGACCCAGTACTTC	CASSEAGSKETQYF
few	TRBV28	TRBJ2-5	.	TGTGCCAGCAAAAAAAAGGGGCGACCACAAGGAGAGACCCAGTACTTC	CASKKKGRPQGETQYF
.	TRBV11-3	TRBJ2-2	.	TGTGCCAGCAGCTTAGCCGGGTCCAACACCGGGGAGCTGTTTTTT	CASSLAGSNTGELFF
.	TRBV7-9	TRBJ2-3	TRBD2	TGTGCCAGCAGCTTTGGGACTAGCGGAGGCACAGATACGCAGTATTTT	CASSFGTSGGTDTQYF
.	TRBV6-5	TRBJ2-1	.	TGTGCCAGCAGCCTGACAGACATATCTTACAATGAGCAGTTCTTC	CASSLTDISYNEQFF
.	TRBV29-1	TRBJ2-2	.	TGCAGCGTGCTCGGGTCGAACACCGGGGAGCTGTTTTTT	CSVLGSNTGELFF
.	TRBV18	TRBJ2-5	.	TGTGCCAGCTCTTCCCCGTCTCAGGTAGAGACCCAGTACTTC	CASSSPSQVETQYF
.	TRBV15	TRBJ2-7	.	TGTGCCACCAGCAGAGGGACGCCGAACTACGAGCAGTACTTC	CATSRGTPNYEQYF
.	TRBV21-1	TRBJ1-2	.	TGTGCCAGCAGCATGGACAGGGAGAACTATGGCTACACCTTC	CASSMDRENYGYTF
.	TRBV15	TRBJ1-1	.	TGTGCCACCAGCAGGGGAGGAAGCACGGGCACTGAAGCTTTCTTT	CATSRGGSTGTEAFF
.	TRBV27	TRBJ2-7	TRBD2	TGTGCCAGCAGTCCCCGACTAGCGGGATTCTACGAGCAGTACTTC	CASSPRLAGFYEQYF
.	TRBV5-5	TRBJ1-5	.	TGTGCCAGCAGCTTAGCCCCTGGGAGGAATCAGCCCCAGCATTTT	CASSLAPGRNQPQHF
.	TRBV5-4	TRBJ1-3	TRBD1	TGTGCCAGCAGCTCAGACAGGGTCGGAAACACCATATATTTT	CASSSDRVGNTIYF
.	TRBV18	TRBJ2-1	TRBD1	TGTGCCAGCTCGCTTGACAGGGTAGATGAGCAGTTCTTC	CASSLDRVDEQFF
few	TRBV19	TRBJ1-1	TRBD1	TGTGCCAGTAGCCCCCTACCGGACAGGGGAGGAACTGAAGCTTTCTTT	CASSPLPDRGGTEAFF
.	TRBV7-9	TRBJ2-5	.	TGTGCCAGCAGATCGGGACTTAAAGAGACCCAGTACTTC	CASRSGLKETQYF
.	TRBV2	TRBJ2-7	.	TGTGCCAGCAACTCCCCTGGAGAGTTCCACGAGCAGTACTTC	CASNSPGEFHEQYF
.	TRBV19	TRBJ1-1	.	TGTGCCAGTAGTATAAAGGGTATGATCGCTGAAGCTTTCTTT	CASSIKGMIAEAFF
.	TRBV6-1	TRBJ2-7	.	TGTGCCAGCAGCGGGGCTGTCTACGAGCAGTACTTC	CASSGAVYEQYF
.	TRBV6-6	TRBJ2-7	.	TGTGCCAGCAGTTACGGCGACAACCTCTACGAGCAGTACTTC	CASSYGDNLYEQYF
.	TRBV5-1	TRBJ1-1	TRBD1	TGCGCCAGCAGGAGACAGGGGGGTTCGTGGACTGAAGCTTTCTTT	CASRRQGGSWTEAFF
.	TRBV6-5	TRBJ2-7	TRBD2	TGTGCCAGCAGCCGGGGACTAGCGGGAAGAACTGAGTACTTC	CASSRGLAGRTEYF
.	TRBV11-3	TRBJ2-1	TRBD1	TGTGCCAGCAGCTTCGGGACAGGGGATGAGCAGTTCTTC	CASSFGTGDEQFF
.	TRBV10-3	TRBJ2-5	TRBD2	TGTGCCATCTCGCGGGAGGGCCCCCAAGAGACCCAGTACTTC	CAISREGPQETQYF
.	TRBV7-6	TRBJ2-3	TRBD2	TGTGCCAGCAGTGATGGCGGGAGTACAGATACGCAGTATTTT	CASSDGGSTDTQYF
.	TRBV6-6	TRBJ2-3	.	TGTGCCAGCAGTTGGGCCGGTCCCCCGGCAGATACGCAGTATTTT	CASSWAGPPADTQYF
.	TRBV5-5	TRBJ2-3	.	TGTGCCAGCAGCCCTTACGATGGAGTCACAGATACGCAGTATTTT	CASSPYDGVTDTQYF
.	TRBV10-3	TRBJ2-2	.	TGTGCCATCGGAGGGGGGGACTCCGGGGAGCTGTTTTTT	CAIGGGDSGELFF